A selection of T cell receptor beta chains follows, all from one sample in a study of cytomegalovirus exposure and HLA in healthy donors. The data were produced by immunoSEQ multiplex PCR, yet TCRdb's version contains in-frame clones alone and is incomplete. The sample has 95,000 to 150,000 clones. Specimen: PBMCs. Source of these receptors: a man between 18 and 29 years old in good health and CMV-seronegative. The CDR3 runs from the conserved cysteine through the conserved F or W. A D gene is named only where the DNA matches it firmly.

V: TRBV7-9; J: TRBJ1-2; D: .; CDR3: CASSSQGFPYGYTF; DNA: TGTGCCAGCAGCTCCCAGGGCTTCCCATATGGCTACACCTTC
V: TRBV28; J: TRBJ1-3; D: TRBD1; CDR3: CASSPVGGGQGSGNTIYF; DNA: TGTGCCAGCAGCCCGGTGGGGGGAGGACAGGGGTCTGGAAACACCATATATTTT
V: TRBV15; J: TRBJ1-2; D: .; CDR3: CATSRDLEARGGYTF; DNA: TGTGCCACCAGCAGAGATCTTGAGGCTAGGGGTGGCTACACCTTC
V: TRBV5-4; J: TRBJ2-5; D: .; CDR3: CASSFSRGKGETQYF; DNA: TGTGCCAGCAGCTTTTCTAGGGGAAAGGGGGAGACCCAGTACTTC
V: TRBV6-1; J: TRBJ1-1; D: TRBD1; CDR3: CASSDPQGGTGQKAFF; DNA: TGTGCCAGCAGTGATCCCCAAGGAGGGACAGGGCAGAAGGCTTTCTTT
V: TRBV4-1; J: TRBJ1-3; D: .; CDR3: CASSLLLADTIYF; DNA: TGCGCCAGCAGCCTACTGCTGGCGGACACCATATATTTT
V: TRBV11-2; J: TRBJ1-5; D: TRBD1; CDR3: CASSPGDRVEPQHF; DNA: TGTGCCAGCAGCCCAGGGGACAGGGTGGAGCCCCAGCATTTT
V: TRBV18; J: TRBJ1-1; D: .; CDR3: CASSPDGFGNTEAFF; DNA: TGTGCCAGCTCACCAGACGGGTTCGGAAACACTGAAGCTTTCTTT
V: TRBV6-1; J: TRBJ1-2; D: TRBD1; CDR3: CASNPTGERNYGYTF; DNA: TGTGCCAGCAACCCGACAGGGGAGAGGAACTATGGCTACACCTTC
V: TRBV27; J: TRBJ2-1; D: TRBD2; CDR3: CASSSQVLRGTSGRIEQFF; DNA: TGTGCCAGCAGTTCCCAGGTACTCCGGGGGACTAGCGGGAGAATTGAGCAGTTCTTC
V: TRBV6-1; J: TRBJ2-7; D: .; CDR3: CASMRAGSYEQYF; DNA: TGTGCCAGTATGAGGGCGGGAAGCTACGAGCAGTACTTC